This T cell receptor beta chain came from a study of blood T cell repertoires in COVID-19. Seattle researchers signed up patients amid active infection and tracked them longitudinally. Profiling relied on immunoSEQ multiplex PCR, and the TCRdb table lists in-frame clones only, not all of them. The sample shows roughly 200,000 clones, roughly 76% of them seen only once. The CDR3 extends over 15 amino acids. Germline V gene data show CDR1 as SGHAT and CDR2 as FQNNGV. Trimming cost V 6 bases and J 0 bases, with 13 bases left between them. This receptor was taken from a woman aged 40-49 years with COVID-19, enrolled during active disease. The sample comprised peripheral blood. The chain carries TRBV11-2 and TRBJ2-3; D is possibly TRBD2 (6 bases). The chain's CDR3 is CASSPGGTSTDTQYF. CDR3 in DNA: TGTGCCAGCAGTCCCGGTGGGACTAGCACAGATACGCAGTATTTT.